The 6 T cell receptor beta chains below come from one sample, sequenced in a study of T cell responses to AZD1222 COVID-19 vaccine. Only in-frame clones appear in the TCRdb table, and some are missing; sequencing was by immunoSEQ multiplex PCR. Among some 69,000 clones listed, roughly 80% were seen once. The input for sequencing was peripheral blood, taken 28 days after the second AZD1222 dose. The receptors stem from an adult who received the AZD1222 COVID-19 vaccine.

This chain uses TRBV18 with TRBJ2-1, with D possibly matching TRBD2 (5 bases). Germline V lookup: CDR1 KGHSH, CDR2 LQKENI. V was shortened by 3 bases and J by 7 bases, with 10 bases between the two germline ends. This CDR3 region has 13 residues. In DNA, the CDR3 is TGTGCCAGCTCACCGACTCCGGGGAATGAGCAGTTCTTC. Translated: CASSPTPGNEQFF.

The V gene is TRBV11-2, the J gene TRBJ2-7; a possible D gene is TRBD1 (5 bases). V was trimmed by 2 bases and J by 6 bases, leaving 17 bases between them. The CDR3 has 15 residues. Germline lookup yields CDR1 SGHAT and CDR2 FQNNGV. CDR3 nucleotides: TGTGCCAGCAGCTTATCGGCCAGGGCTTGGGGCGAGCAGTACTTC. Amino acid sequence: CASSLSARAWGEQYF.

This clone was seen a few times. The V call is TRBV5-5, the J call TRBJ2-3; 7 nucleotides line up with TRBD1. The CDR3 runs to 15 residues. CDR1 and CDR2 (germline): SGHKS, YYEKEE (reference sequence). V gave up 5 bases and J gave up 0 bases; unmatched junction bases: 6. The CDR3: CASSPKQGSTDTQYF. For the CDR3, the DNA is TGTGCCAGCAGTCCCAAACAGGGGAGCACAGATACGCAGTATTTT.

This rearrangement joins TRBV12-3 or TRBV12-4 to TRBJ2-5; D is possibly TRBD2 (5 bases). Trimming removed 4 bases from V and 2 bases from J, with 8 bases in between. The length of the CDR3 is 13 residues. The chain's CDR3 is CASSSRDQETQYF. The CDR3 DNA follows: TGTGCCAGCAGTTCCCGGGATCAAGAGACCCAGTACTTC.

In nucleotides, the CDR3 is TGCGCCAGCAGTCAATCCGCCAGGGGAGCGGATTATGGAAACACCATATATTTT. Amino acid sequence: CASSQSARGADYGNTIYF. The rearrangement joins TRBV23-1 to TRBJ1-3; possibly TRBD1 for D (6 bases). TRBV23-1 is classed as an ORF, of uncertain function. Trimming shortened V by 0 bases and J by 3 bases, and 18 bases separated the two germline ends. This CDR3 has 18 residues.

The rearrangement uses TRBV30 and TRBJ1-5; 7 nucleotides align to TRBD1. The germline gives CDR1 GTSNPN, CDR2 SVGIG (reference sequence). With V trimmed by 0 bases and J by 5 bases, 7 bases remained unmatched. The CDR3 length is 15 residues. The CDR3 protein is CAWSVRGGGHQPQHF. The CDR3 coding sequence is TGTGCCTGGAGTGTACGAGGAGGGGGCCATCAGCCCCAGCATTTT. The full variable domain, rest sourced from reference TRBV30 and TRBJ1-5, is SQTIHQWPATLVQPVGSPLSLECTVEGTSNPNLYWYRQAAGRGLQLLFYSVGIGQISSEVPQNLSASRPQDRQFILSSKKLLLSDSGFYLCAWSVRGGGHQPQHFGDGTRLSIL.